The sequence of this TCR beta chain was determined in a study of blood T cell repertoires in COVID-19. The data were produced by immunoSEQ multiplex PCR, yet TCRdb's version contains in-frame clones alone and is incomplete. The table includes approximately 240,000 clones, around nine tenths detected once. Germline V gives CDR1 SGHTA, CDR2 FQGNSA. CDR3 length: 14 residues. V lost 2 bases and J 7 bases, leaving 14 bases between the germline ends. The V gene is TRBV7-2, the J gene TRBJ1-1, with unresolved D. The sequence derives from a woman under 30 who had recovered from COVID-19. The sample consisted of PBMCs or T cells enriched from blood (not recorded which). DNA of the CDR3: TGTGCCAGCAGCTTAACAGACGGAGGGATTGAAGCTTTCTTT. Its translation is CASSLTDGGIEAFF.